The rows below give T cell receptor beta chains drawn from one sample of a study of shared clonotypes between healthy human individuals. Some clones are missing from TCRdb's copy, which holds only in-frame ones; the method was immunoSEQ multiplex PCR. The sample includes about 2.4 million clones, roughly 92% of them seen just once. Sequenced material: naive CD4+ T cells sorted from blood. These receptors came from a man between 18 and 29 years old in good health. CDR3s include the opening cysteine and the closing phenylalanine or tryptophan. D genes are given only for firm matches. The size field is filled for only some rows; it gives once, few, many or a size class.

V gene	J gene	D gene	clone size	CDR3 protein	CDR3 DNA
TRBV28	TRBJ1-1	.	.	CGISRAVTEAFF	TGTGGGATTAGTCGGGCCGTCACTGAAGCTTTCTTT
TRBV14	TRBJ2-7	.	.	CASSQDLGREQYF	TGTGCCAGCAGCCAAGATTTGGGTCGCGAGCAGTACTTC
TRBV6-1	TRBJ1-2	.	.	CASSKGGGNYGYTF	TGTGCCAGCAGTAAGGGGGGGGGCAACTATGGCTACACCTTC
TRBV4-1	TRBJ1-4	.	.	CASSQLVREKLFF	TGCGCCAGCAGCCAACTCGTGCGGGAAAAACTGTTTTTT
TRBV29-1	TRBJ2-7	.	.	CSGGAGVPYEQYF	TGCAGCGGAGGTGCGGGCGTCCCCTACGAGCAGTACTTC
TRBV5-6	TRBJ2-7	TRBD1	.	CASSLRRQGNEQYF	TGTGCCAGCAGCTTAAGGAGACAGGGGAACGAGCAGTACTTC
TRBV19	TRBJ1-2	.	.	CASSMSGANYGYTF	TGTGCCAGTAGTATGTCGGGGGCTAACTATGGCTACACCTTC
TRBV6-5	TRBJ1-6	.	.	CASSYVGLGNSPLHF	TGTGCCAGCAGTTACGTCGGCCTTGGGAATTCACCCCTCCACTTT
TRBV29-1	TRBJ2-7	TRBD1	.	CSVRDRARNEQYF	TGCAGCGTCAGGGACAGGGCGCGGAACGAGCAGTACTTC
TRBV9	TRBJ1-1	.	.	CASSAFLQGFEAFF	TGTGCCAGCAGCGCTTTTCTACAGGGTTTTGAAGCTTTCTTT
TRBV7-9	TRBJ1-4	TRBD1	.	CASSPRQGLNEKLFF	TGTGCCAGCAGCCCCCGACAGGGACTTAATGAAAAACTGTTTTTT
TRBV4-3	TRBJ1-2	.	once	CASSQVSGGNYGYTF	TGCGCCAGCAGCCAAGTATCGGGGGGGAACTATGGCTACACCTTC
TRBV7-2	TRBJ2-1	TRBD2	.	CASSLMIAGGGEQFF	TGTGCCAGCAGCCTCATGATAGCGGGAGGAGGTGAGCAGTTCTTC
TRBV5-4	TRBJ2-3	TRBD2	.	CASSSKAGTSGGTQYF	TGTGCCAGCAGCTCGAAAGCCGGGACTAGCGGGGGGACGCAGTATTTT
TRBV27	TRBJ1-6	.	.	CASSLDRFSPLHF	TGTGCCAGCAGTTTAGACAGGTTTTCACCCCTCCACTTT
TRBV6-4	TRBJ2-1	TRBD1	.	CASGTGMNNEQFF	TGTGCCAGCGGGACAGGGATGAATAATGAGCAGTTCTTC
TRBV30	TRBJ1-6	.	.	CAWTLTKSYNSPLHF	TGTGCCTGGACTCTTACCAAGTCCTATAATTCACCCCTCCACTTT
TRBV2	TRBJ1-2	.	.	CASTEGGSWGYTF	TGTGCCAGCACCGAGGGGGGTTCATGGGGCTACACCTTC
TRBV30	TRBJ2-7	.	.	CAWSVKTGRTYEQYF	TGTGCCTGGAGTGTAAAGACAGGACGAACCTACGAGCAGTACTTC
TRBV27	TRBJ2-1	TRBD2	.	CASSRTSGTNYNEQFF	TGTGCCAGCAGTAGGACTAGCGGGACAAACTACAATGAGCAGTTCTTC
TRBV4-1	TRBJ2-5	TRBD2	.	CASSQGILAGGQETQYF	TGCGCCAGCAGCCAAGGGATACTAGCGGGGGGGCAAGAGACCCAGTACTTC
TRBV5-1	TRBJ1-2	.	.	CASSLEGTGGGYTF	TGCGCCAGCAGCTTGGAGGGGACTGGCGGTGGCTACACCTTC
TRBV5-1	TRBJ1-1	.	.	CASSVYTLPNTEAFF	TGCGCCAGCAGCGTATATACGCTCCCTAACACTGAAGCTTTCTTT
TRBV27	TRBJ2-1	.	.	CASSPLGLGSYNEQFF	TGTGCCAGCAGCCCTCTAGGCCTTGGGTCCTACAATGAGCAGTTCTTC
TRBV9	TRBJ2-5	TRBD2	.	CASSAWGLAGKETQYF	TGTGCCAGCAGCGCTTGGGGACTAGCGGGAAAAGAGACCCAGTACTTC
TRBV5-1	TRBJ1-5	.	.	CASSSGGSNQPQHF	TGCGCCAGCAGTTCGGGGGGGAGCAATCAGCCCCAGCATTTT
TRBV5-1	TRBJ1-4	.	.	CASSLESAKNEKLFF	TGCGCCAGCAGCTTGGAGTCAGCCAAGAATGAAAAACTGTTTTTT
TRBV27	TRBJ2-7	TRBD1	.	CASSLEAGGSYEQYF	TGTGCCAGCAGTTTAGAGGCAGGGGGCTCCTACGAGCAGTACTTC
TRBV7-2	TRBJ2-7	TRBD1	.	CASSWGTGSYEQYF	TGTGCCAGCAGCTGGGGGACAGGGTCCTACGAGCAGTACTTC
TRBV5-6	TRBJ2-2	.	.	CASSLFSPPTGELFF	TGTGCCAGCAGCTTGTTTTCCCCCCCCACCGGGGAGCTGTTTTTT
TRBV9	TRBJ2-3	.	.	CASSVVAITDTQYF	TGTGCCAGCAGCGTAGTAGCGATCACAGATACGCAGTATTTT
TRBV19	TRBJ2-5	.	.	CASSSTQQETQYF	TGTGCCAGTAGTAGCACCCAACAAGAGACCCAGTACTTC
TRBV27	TRBJ1-2	TRBD1	once	CASSLSGTGGYGYTF	TGTGCCAGCAGTTTATCTGGGACAGGGGGCTATGGCTACACCTTC
TRBV19	TRBJ1-6	.	.	CASMLTGPNSPLHF	TGTGCCAGTATGCTGACAGGCCCAAATTCACCCCTCCACTTT
TRBV4-1	TRBJ2-7	.	.	CASSHPLSEQYF	TGCGCCAGCAGCCACCCTCTATCCGAGCAGTACTTC
TRBV18	TRBJ2-1	.	.	CASSPRGYNEQFF	TGTGCCAGCTCACCCAGGGGCTACAATGAGCAGTTCTTC